This entry concerns a single T cell receptor (beta chain). The repertoire was sequenced with immunoSEQ multiplex PCR; TCRdb's copy has only in-frame clones and lacks some. There are a few hundred thousand clones in the sample; roughly four fifths occur only once, and 5% to 5.5% lies in the top ten. These data belong to a study of blood T cell repertoires in COVID-19. This CDR3 comprises 15 residues. With 4 bases removed from V and 0 bases from J, the gap between germline ends came to 11 bases. Germline V gives CDR1 MGHDK, CDR2 SYGVNS. The rearrangement links TRBV25-1 to TRBJ2-3; D might be TRBD2 (6 bases). The sequencing sample was made of PBMCs or T cells enriched from blood (not recorded which). This TCR derives from a woman aged 45-60 years who had recovered from COVID-19. The chain's CDR3 is CASSGGGMSTDTQYF. For the CDR3, the DNA is TGTGCCAGCAGTGGGGGCGGGATGAGCACAGATACGCAGTATTTT.